This paragraph covers one TCR beta chain sequence. Other DNA sequences in this specimen translate into the identical CDR3. This table comes from immunoSEQ multiplex PCR, and its TCRdb copy is limited to in-frame clones, with some not included. Here the sample spans hundreds of thousands of clones, about 88% being singletons. Treatment: roughly 19 received Ad26.COV2.S at low or high dose, single or two shots; about 5 received placebo; per-sample allocation not given. Sample collection was performed on day 63 after the first vaccine or placebo injection. This CDR3 comprises 15 residues. The germline V and J ends were trimmed by 0 bases and 0 bases, with 7 bases remaining between them. The germline V gene encodes CDR1 SGDLS and CDR2 YYNGEE. The data were obtained in a study of Ad26.COV2.S vaccination and SARS-CoV-2 variants. Study summary: Ad26.COV2.S given intramuscularly, once or twice 56 days apart.

The chain employs TRBV9 and TRBJ1-3; D unresolved. Sample: peripheral blood, taken in a trial of Ad26.COV2.S vaccine versus placebo. This TCR derives from a person between 18 and 60 years old who received the Ad26.COV2.S COVID-19 vaccine or a placebo. DNA for the CDR3: TGTGCCAGCAGCGTAGCTGCGAGCTCTGGAAACACCATATATTTT. Amino acids: CASSVAASSGNTIYF.